The clone carrying this TCR beta chain was seen a single time. This entry comes from a study of shared T cell receptors in the human thymus. Sequenced by immunoSEQ multiplex PCR; TCRdb stores in-frame clones only, minus some. The sample contains approximately 660,000 clones, 70% to 90% of which appear only once. CDR1 LNHDA and CDR2 SQIVND come from the germline V gene (reference sequence). The CDR3 runs 16 residues. J gave up 0 bases and V 5 bases, and 8 bases lay outside the gene matches. These data also featured in a second study, about human thymus T cells. That paper notes: Thymus tissue for the work was resected from patients undergoing corrective heart surgery.

The chain couples TRBV19 to TRBJ2-3, with 7 bases fitting TRBD1. The sequence came from a boy younger than two with a congenital heart defect. The sequencing input was thymocytes. CDR3 in DNA: TGTGCCAGTAGTCCCCACGGGACAGAAAGCACAGATACGCAGTATTTT. Translated: CASSPHGTESTDTQYF.